Below, 26 T cell receptor beta chains from the same sample are listed, as sequenced in a study of blood T cell repertoires in COVID-19. Here immunoSEQ multiplex PCR was the method, and the copy in TCRdb shows in-frame clones only, minus some. The sample records 70,000 to 90,000 clones, roughly three quarters being singletons. The sample comprised peripheral blood. The source is a human donor in a cohort sampled during active COVID-19.

V and J are TRBV24-1 and TRBJ2-1; tentative D call: TRBD1 (6 bases). The V and J ends lost 4 bases and 5 bases respectively, with 14 bases between them. The CDR3 loop spans 15 amino acids. CDR1 is KGHDR, CDR2 SFDVKD, per germline. The CDR3 sequence is CATSDPRGENNEQFF. The DNA of the CDR3 is TGTGCCACCAGTGACCCCAGGGGCGAAAACAATGAGCAGTTCTTC.

The chain employs TRBV13 and TRBJ2-7; 7 bases fit TRBD1. The CDR3 length is 14 residues. V was pared by 4 bases and J by 2 bases, with 5 bases of the junction left unmatched. The germline gives CDR1 PRHDT, CDR2 FYEKMQ (reference sequence). CDR3 region: CASSSRTGAYEQYF. CDR3 DNA sequence: TGTGCCAGCAGCTCCCGGACAGGAGCCTACGAGCAGTACTTC.

The chain employs TRBV2 and TRBJ2-5, with 9 positions matching TRBD1. Germline V lookup: CDR1 SNHLY, CDR2 FYNNEI. V lost 4 bases and J lost 2; bases outside the gene matches: 8. The length of the CDR3 is 16 residues. The CDR3 bases are TGTGCCAGCAGTGGAGTGACAGGGGGTGGGCAAGAGACCCAGTACTTC. Protein product: CASSGVTGGGQETQYF.

This clone showed up just once. This chain links TRBV5-1 with TRBJ1-5; 9 bases are shared with TRBD1. The CDR3 is 15 amino acids. Germline V gene lookup returns CDR1 SGHRS and CDR2 YFSETQ. The ends lost 2 bases at V and 4 bases at J; junction bases unmatched: 4. CDR3 DNA sequence: TGCGCCAGCAGCTTCGGGACAGGGCTTAATCAGCCCCAGCATTTT. The encoded protein is CASSFGTGLNQPQHF. The variable domain in full, completed from reference TRBV5-1 and TRBJ1-5, reads KAGVTQTPRYLIKTRGQQVTLSCSPISGHRSVSWYQQTPGQGLQFLFEYFSETQRNKGNFPGRFSGRQFSNSRSEMNVSTLELGDSALYLCASSFGTGLNQPQHFGDGTRLSIL.

The rearrangement joins TRBV4-1 to TRBJ2-5; a weak D match, TRBD2 (5 bases). The ends were cut back, 4 bases at V and 2 bases at J, with 26 bases in the middle. Germline CDR1 MGHRA, CDR2 YSYEKL. The CDR3 contains 19 residues. CDR3 coding DNA: TGCGCCAGCAGCCGAATTAAGGCGTTCGGGGTGCGTGAACAAGAGACCCAGTACTTC. This translates into CASSRIKAFGVREQETQYF.

This clone has at least ten counts. The rearrangement links TRBV7-8 to TRBJ2-6; 8 bases agree with TRBD1. Germline assignment: CDR1 SGHVS and CDR2 FQNEAQ. V lost 1 base to trimming and J lost 1 base; unmatched junction nucleotides: 0. The CDR3 spans 16 residues. CDR3 bases: TGTGCCAGCAGCTTAGGGGACAGGTCTGGGGCCAACGTCCTGACTTTC. Residues: CASSLGDRSGANVLTF.

The DNA of the CDR3 is TGTGCCATCAGTGAGGTTAGGGGTGGGGATCAGCCCCAGCATTTT. It is translated as CAISEVRGGDQPQHF. The chain recombines TRBV10-3 with TRBJ1-5; TRBD1 might be the D (5 bases). Trimming pared 2 bases from V and 5 bases from J, leaving 13 bases between. The length of the CDR3 is 15 residues. Germline-derived CDR1 and CDR2 are ENHRY and SYGVKD.

The chain recombines TRBV7-8 with TRBJ2-1, with 9 positions matching TRBD2. The ends lost 2 bases at V and 1 base at J; junction bases unmatched: 12. CDR1 is SGHVS, CDR2 FQNEAQ, per germline. The CDR3 contains 19 residues. CDR3 in DNA: TGTGCCAGCAGCTTACTCCCAAGGACTAGCGCAAGGTCCTACAATGAGCAGTTCTTC. Translation gives CASSLLPRTSARSYNEQFF.

The chain has TRBV7-9 and TRBJ1-6; tentative D call: TRBD1 (5 bases). The CDR3 extends over 16 amino acids. Deletions cut 4 bases from V and 7 bases from J, with 17 bases between. Germline V gene data show CDR1 as SEHNR and CDR2 as FQNEAQ (reference sequence). The CDR3 region is CASSSDRRGWNSPLHF. The CDR3 DNA sequence: TGTGCCAGCAGCTCCGACAGAAGGGGTTGGAATTCACCCCTCCACTTT.

The CDR3 nucleotides read TGTGCCAGCAGTGAAGGTCCAGGGCTCTACGAGCAGTACTTC. Translation: CASSEGPGLYEQYF. The chain uses TRBV6-1 and TRBJ2-7; TRBD1 might be the D (5 bases). Germline V gene sequence: CDR1 MNHNS, CDR2 SASEGT. The CDR3 covers 14 residues. V shed 1 base and J shed 3 bases, with 10 bases lying between them.

This clone appeared a few times. The chain has TRBV6-5 and TRBJ1-1, with 8 bases aligning to TRBD1. Germline CDR1 reads MNHEY; CDR2 reads SVGAGI. V shed 6 bases and J 1 base; nucleotides not matched to a gene: 4. The CDR3 has 14 amino acids. Here the CDR3 reads CASRPQGENTEAFF. In DNA, the CDR3 is TGTGCCAGCAGGCCACAGGGGGAGAACACTGAAGCTTTCTTT.

This clone was seen only a few times. V and J are TRBV3-1 (or the pseudogene TRBV3-2) and TRBJ2-3; perhaps TRBD1 as D (5 bases). V was trimmed by 0 bases and J by 2 bases, leaving 15 bases between them. The germline CDR1 and CDR2 sequences are LGHDT and YNNKEL (reference sequence). This CDR3 has 17 residues. This CDR3 reads CASSQDLGLGDTDTQYF. CDR3 sequence (DNA): TGTGCCAGCAGCCAAGATTTGGGGCTAGGCGACACAGATACGCAGTATTTT.

In its sample, this clone was seen a few times. This chain uses TRBV20-1 with TRBJ2-4; the match to TRBD2 covers 15 bases. Germline V gene data show CDR1 as DFQATT and CDR2 as SNEGSKA (reference sequence). The trim removed 3 bases at V and 7 bases at J, leaving 4 bases unmatched. The CDR3 loop spans 15 amino acids. This CDR3 reads CSASRGLAGGNIQYF. Written as DNA, the CDR3 is TGCAGTGCTAGTCGCGGACTAGCGGGAGGGAACATTCAGTACTTC.

The chain couples TRBV6-5 to TRBJ1-2, with 7 bases that match TRBD1. This CDR3 spans 14 amino acids. Germline V gene data show CDR1 as MNHEY and CDR2 as SVGAGI. The V and J ends lost 3 bases and 4 bases, in that order; junction bases with no gene match: 5. CDR3 sequence: CASSYRAGGYGYTF. For the CDR3, the DNA is TGTGCCAGCAGTTATCGAGCAGGGGGCTATGGCTACACCTTC.

The rearrangement joins TRBV23-1 to TRBJ2-1; TRBD2 aligns across 11 bases. TRBV23-1 belongs to the ORF category, with a function that is uncertain. The CDR3 has 15 residues. The trim removed 6 bases at V and 4 bases at J, leaving 5 bases unmatched. In DNA form, the CDR3 reads TGCGCCAGCAGCTGGGGGACTAGCGGTTACAATGAGCAGTTCTTC. Translating gives CASSWGTSGYNEQFF.

V gene TRBV19 combines with J gene TRBJ2-7; tentative D call: TRBD2 (5 bases). Trimming took 1 base from V and 6 from J, leaving 7 bases between them. The CDR3 spans 12 residues. Per germline, CDR1 LNHDA and CDR2 SQIVND (reference sequence). CDR3 protein: CASSIVAGEQYF. Written as DNA, the CDR3 is TGTGCCAGTAGTATAGTGGCGGGCGAGCAGTACTTC.

The J gene is TRBJ2-3, the V gene TRBV5-4, with unresolved D. This CDR3 is built from 15 residues. The germline V gene encodes CDR1 SGHNT and CDR2 YYREEE (reference sequence). Trimming removed 3 bases at V and 0 bases at J, with 11 bases between. The CDR3: CASSWSSQSTDTQYF. DNA of the CDR3: TGTGCCAGCAGCTGGAGCAGTCAAAGCACAGATACGCAGTATTTT.

The V gene is TRBV19, the J gene TRBJ2-3, with 7 bases fitting TRBD1. This CDR3 contains 14 residues. From germline, CDR1 is LNHDA and CDR2 SQIVND (reference sequence). Trimming took 4 bases from V and 4 from J; bases not matched to a gene: 5. The CDR3 here is CASSRGQMADTQYF. The CDR3 DNA follows: TGTGCCAGTAGTAGGGGACAGATGGCAGATACGCAGTATTTT. Full variable domain (remainder filled in from reference TRBV19 and TRBJ2-3): DGGITQSPKYLFRKEGQNVTLSCEQNLNHDAMYWYRQDPGQGLRLIYYSQIVNDFQKGDIAEGYSVSREKKESFPLTVTSAQKNPTAFYLCASSRGQMADTQYFGPGTRLTVL.

This clone showed up just once. The chain employs TRBV4-1 and TRBJ2-3, with 11 bases lining up with TRBD2. In germline, CDR1 is MGHRA, CDR2 YSYEKL. J gave up 2 bases and V 8 bases, and 6 bases lay outside the gene matches. The CDR3 spans 15 residues. The CDR3: CASARLAGPTDTQYF. The CDR3 region has the DNA TGCGCCAGCGCTAGACTAGCGGGACCCACAGATACGCAGTATTTT.

The chain carries TRBV18 and TRBJ2-7, with 11 bases identical to TRBD2. The CDR3 length is 20 residues. Germline-derived CDR1 and CDR2 are KGHSH and LQKENI. V was pared by 2 bases and J by 0 bases, with 15 bases of the junction left unmatched. This CDR3 reads CASSPSSILAGVHNSYEQYF. The DNA of the CDR3 is TGTGCCAGCTCACCATCATCCATACTAGCGGGAGTACACAACTCCTACGAGCAGTACTTC.

This clone appeared once. The chain employs TRBV10-3 and TRBJ2-7, with a possible D match to TRBD2 (5 bases). From germline, CDR1 is ENHRY and CDR2 SYGVKD. V lost 6 bases, J lost 6 bases, and 15 bases lay in between. This CDR3 spans 13 amino acids. The CDR3 bases are TGTGCCATCAGCCCAAGGCGCCGGGGCGAGCAGTACTTC. Its translation: CAISPRRRGEQYF.

The chain couples TRBV4-1 to TRBJ2-7; D is unresolved. Trimming took off 2 bases at V and 2 bases at J, with 19 bases between the two ends. This CDR3 is built from 17 residues. CDR1 is MGHRA and CDR2 is YSYEKL in the germline V gene. This chain's CDR3 is CASSQTPPSLAPYEQYF. In DNA form, the CDR3 reads TGCGCCAGCAGCCAAACTCCCCCATCCCTTGCACCCTACGAGCAGTACTTC.

The V call is TRBV9, the J call TRBJ2-5; D gene unclear. V lost 4 bases to trimming and J lost 5 bases, with 15 bases between them. This CDR3 has 14 residues. The germline V gene encodes CDR1 SGDLS and CDR2 YYNGEE. CDR3 sequence (DNA): TGTGCCAGCAGCCCATCCGAGGTCTGGGAGACCCAGTACTTC. Translating gives CASSPSEVWETQYF.

This chain connects TRBV2 to TRBJ1-1; 10 bases fit TRBD1. From germline, CDR1 is SNHLY and CDR2 FYNNEI. This CDR3 comprises 14 residues. Trimming at V came to 5 bases and at J to 3 bases, leaving 3 bases not matched to a gene. CDR3 amino acids: CASSQDRGDTEAFF. In DNA form, the CDR3 reads TGTGCCAGCAGTCAGGACAGGGGGGACACTGAAGCTTTCTTT.

The rearrangement uses TRBV3-1 (or the pseudogene TRBV3-2) and TRBJ2-5; 11 nucleotides line up with TRBD2. The CDR3 contains 15 residues. The junction had 8 bases not matched to a gene; V was cut back by 10 bases and J by 1 base. Germline V gives CDR1 LGHDT, CDR2 YNNKEL (reference sequence). DNA of the CDR3: TGTGCCACCGCCGGGACTAGCGGAACCCAAGAGACCCAGTACTTC. Encoded protein: CATAGTSGTQETQYF.

The J gene is TRBJ2-7, the V gene TRBV23-1, with D perhaps TRBD1 (5 bases). TRBV23-1 has ORF status, its function being uncertain. This CDR3 is built from 14 residues. V lost 4 bases and J lost 3, with 13 bases in between. The CDR3 coding sequence is TGCGCCAGCAGTCTCCCCGACAGCGACTACGAGCAGTACTTC. Residues: CASSLPDSDYEQYF.